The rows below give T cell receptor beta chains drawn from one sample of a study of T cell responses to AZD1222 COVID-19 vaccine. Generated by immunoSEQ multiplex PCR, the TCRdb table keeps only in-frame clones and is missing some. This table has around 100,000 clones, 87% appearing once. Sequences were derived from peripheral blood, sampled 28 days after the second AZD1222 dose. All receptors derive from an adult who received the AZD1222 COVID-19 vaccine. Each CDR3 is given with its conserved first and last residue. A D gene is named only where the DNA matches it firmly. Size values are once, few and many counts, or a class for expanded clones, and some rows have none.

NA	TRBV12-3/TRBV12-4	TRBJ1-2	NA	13	TGTGCCAGCAGTTTGATTGGGGTCTCCAGCTACACCTTC	CASSLIGVSSYTF
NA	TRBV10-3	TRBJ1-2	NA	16	TGTGCCATCAGTGAGTTTTGGGCGGCTAGGGACTCTGGCTACACCTTC	CAISEFWAARDSGYTF
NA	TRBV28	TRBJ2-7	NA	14	TGTGCCAGCAGCGAATCCGGGACACGCTACGAGCAGTACTTC	CASSESGTRYEQYF
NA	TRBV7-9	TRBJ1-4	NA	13	TGTGCCAGCAGCTTGGAAGTAAATGAAAAACTGTTTTTT	CASSLEVNEKLFF
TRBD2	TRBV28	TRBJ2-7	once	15	TGTGCCAGCAGTTTGCGGACTAGCGGACTATACAAGCAGTACTTC	CASSLRTSGLYKQYF
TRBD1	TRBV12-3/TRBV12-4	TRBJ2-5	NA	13	TGTGCCAGCAGTTTGGACAGGGTAGAGACCCAGTACTTC	CASSLDRVETQYF
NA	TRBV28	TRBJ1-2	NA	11	TGTGCCAGCGGGGAATACTATGGCTACACCTTC	CASGEYYGYTF
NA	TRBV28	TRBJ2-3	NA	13	TGTGCCAGCACAGGGTACCTCACAGATACGCAGTATTTT	CASTGYLTDTQYF
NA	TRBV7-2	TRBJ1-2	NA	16	TGTGCCAGCAGCCTAGCGGTTGGGCAGGGAAACTATGGCTACACCTTC	CASSLAVGQGNYGYTF
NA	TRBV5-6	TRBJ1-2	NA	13	TGTGCCAGCACCCGCAGGGGTGGCTATGGCTACACCTTC	CASTRRGGYGYTF
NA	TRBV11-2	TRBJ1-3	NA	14	TGTGCCAGCAGCTTGCCGGGCCAAGGAAACACCATATATTTT	CASSLPGQGNTIYF
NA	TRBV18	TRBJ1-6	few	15	TGTGCCAGCTCACCTAATGCAGGGAATAATTCACCCCTCCACTTT	CASSPNAGNNSPLHF
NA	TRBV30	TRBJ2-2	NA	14	TGTGCCTGGAGTGTACAAGCGGTTCACGGGGAGCTGTTTTTT	CAWSVQAVHGELFF
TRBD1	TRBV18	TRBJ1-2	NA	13	TGTGCCAGCTCACCATCAGGGGGCGATGGCTACACCTTC	CASSPSGGDGYTF
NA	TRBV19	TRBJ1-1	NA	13	TGTGCCAGTAGTATTGTACGGGCCCGTGAAGCTTTCTTT	CASSIVRAREAFF
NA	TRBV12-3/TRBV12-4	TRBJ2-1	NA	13	TGTGCCAGCATTAGAGACCAACCCAGTGAGCAGTTCTTC	CASIRDQPSEQFF
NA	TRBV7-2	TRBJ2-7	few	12	TGTGCCAGCAGCTTAGAGGGCGACGAGCAGTACTTC	CASSLEGDEQYF
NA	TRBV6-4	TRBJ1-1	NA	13	TGTGCCAGCAGTGTTCAAATGAACACTGAAGCTTTCTTT	CASSVQMNTEAFF
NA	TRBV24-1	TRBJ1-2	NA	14	TGTGCCACCAGTGCGTCTCGGGGTAACTATGGCTACACCTTC	CATSASRGNYGYTF
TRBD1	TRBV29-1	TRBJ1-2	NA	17	TGCAGCGTTGAGGGCTTCGGACAGGGGCCTTCTAGCTATGGCTACACCTTC	CSVEGFGQGPSSYGYTF
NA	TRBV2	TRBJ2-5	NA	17	TGTGCCAGCAGTGACTTTAGGGCGGGACCGAACTTAGAGACCCAGTACTTC	CASSDFRAGPNLETQYF
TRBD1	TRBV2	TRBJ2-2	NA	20	TGTGCCAGCAGAGCAAGAATTGGACAGGTCGGTTTGCTCAACACCGGGGAGCTGTTTTTT	CASRARIGQVGLLNTGELFF